The clone carrying this TCR beta chain occurred many times. This sample is part of a study of blood T cell repertoires in COVID-19. Study context: Spain, Italy and the United States supplied samples that represented acute and convalescent COVID-19.

Original processing notes: Reference gene primer amplification gave estimated nucleated cell counts. The repertoire was sequenced with immunoSEQ multiplex PCR; TCRdb's copy has only in-frame clones and lacks some. The V and J calls and clone size come from that table; D and trimming were worked out from the DNA. The profile shows 350,000 to 450,000 clones, 85% to 90% of them singletons. This CDR3 comprises 17 residues. With V trimmed by 0 bases and J by 8 bases, 7 bases remained unmatched. The germline V gene has CDR1 LGHNA and CDR2 YNFKEQ. The V call is TRBV4-2, the J call TRBJ1-4; 12 bases agree with TRBD1. The sequence came from a human donor in a cohort sampled during active COVID-19. Sequenced: peripheral blood. CDR3 sequence reads: CASSQDLGGTGGEKLFF. DNA of the CDR3: TGTGCCAGCAGCCAAGATCTGGGGGGGACAGGGGGCGAAAAACTGTTTTTT.